This T cell receptor beta chain emerged from a study of shared clonotypes between healthy human individuals. CD45RO-negative CD8 cells positively selected for CCR7 made up the naive population, which excluded terminally differentiated effector memory CD45RA+ cells. Everyone who donated was a Caucasian adult who lived in Nashville, Tennessee. Sequencing was performed with immunoSEQ multiplex PCR; in TCRdb, only in-frame clones are kept and a portion is missing. This sample has 1.5 million to 2.5 million clones; around 96% occur once, and the top ten carry more than 0.95%. The germline V gene has CDR1 LGHNA and CDR2 YSLEER. This CDR3 has 13 residues. V lost 3 bases, J lost 9 bases, and 12 bases lay in between. Study results and limitations: Among a handful of donors, 4.5% to 5.5% of naive CD4 clonotypes were found in common. Clonotypes shared by all four sorted-subset donors had higher generation probabilities than non-shared clonotypes.

For this clone: Its antigen is undetermined.

The receptor comes from a man younger than 35 in good health. The V gene is TRBV4-3, the J gene TRBJ2-1, with D perhaps matching TRBD2 (5 bases). Sample: naive CD8+ T cells sorted from blood. The DNA for the CDR3 is TGCGCCAGCAGCCACCTGCTAGAGGGTGAGCAGTTCTTC. The encoded protein is CASSHLLEGEQFF.